Many counts were recorded for the clone carrying this TCR beta chain. Its antigen is as yet unknown. RNA transcripts served as the template for amplifying TCR beta CDR3 regions. The study used the HTBI primer set for a first-round RT-PCR of the TCR CDR3. A single record per CDR3 protein comes from TCRdb applying MiXCR to the multiplex PCR reads. The sample holds 200,000 to 250,000 distinct CDR3 sequences; over 15% are singletons and the top ten take more than 25%. The data belong to a study of T cells in Graves' hyperthyroidism and ophthalmopathy. General study findings and limits: Separating ophthalmopathy from stable hyperthyroidism was achieved by a 13 V-J model. The majority of expanded thyroid clonotypes above 0.001 also appeared in blood.

Ophthalmopathy in the patients scored at least 3 on Clinical Activity Score and at least 4 on NOSPECS grade, lasting under 3 months. The sequence derives from a woman between 18 and 29 years old with Graves' ophthalmopathy. The sample comprised blood.

For the CDR3, the DNA is TGTGCCAGCAGCCATGTAAGACAGGCGCCGATAGCTGAAGCTTTCTTT. Amino acid sequence: CASSHVRQAPIAEAFF. This chain joins TRBV7-9 and TRBJ1-1; maybe TRBD1 (6 bases). In germline, CDR1 is SEHNR, CDR2 FQNEAQ (reference sequence). V lost 5 bases and J 6 bases, leaving 22 bases between the germline ends. CDR3 size: 16 residues. Looking up the rest from reference TRBV7-9 and TRBJ1-1 gives the full variable domain: DTGVSQNPRHKITKRGQNVTFRCDPISEHNRLYWYRQTLGQGPEFLTYFQNEAQLEKSRLLSDRFSAERPKGSFSTLEIQRTEQGDSAMYLCASSHVRQAPIAEAFFGQGTRLTVV.